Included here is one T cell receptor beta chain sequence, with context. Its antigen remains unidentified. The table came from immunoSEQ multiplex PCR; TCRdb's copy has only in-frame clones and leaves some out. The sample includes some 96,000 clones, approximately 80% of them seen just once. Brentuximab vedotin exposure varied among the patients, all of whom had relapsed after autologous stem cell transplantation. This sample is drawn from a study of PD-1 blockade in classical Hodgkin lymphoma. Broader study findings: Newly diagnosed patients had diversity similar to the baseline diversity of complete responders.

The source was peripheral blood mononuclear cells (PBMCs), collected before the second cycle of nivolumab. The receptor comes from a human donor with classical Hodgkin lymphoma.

CDR3 sequence (DNA): TGCGCCAGCAGCTCGCGGACTAAAGAGACCCAGTACTTC. Protein sequence: CASSSRTKETQYF. The V and J genes are TRBV5-1 and TRBJ2-5; a weak D match, TRBD2 (6 bases). CDR3 length equals 13 residues. Germline V gene sequence: CDR1 SGHRS, CDR2 YFSETQ. Trimming stripped 3 bases from V and 3 bases from J, with 9 bases between.